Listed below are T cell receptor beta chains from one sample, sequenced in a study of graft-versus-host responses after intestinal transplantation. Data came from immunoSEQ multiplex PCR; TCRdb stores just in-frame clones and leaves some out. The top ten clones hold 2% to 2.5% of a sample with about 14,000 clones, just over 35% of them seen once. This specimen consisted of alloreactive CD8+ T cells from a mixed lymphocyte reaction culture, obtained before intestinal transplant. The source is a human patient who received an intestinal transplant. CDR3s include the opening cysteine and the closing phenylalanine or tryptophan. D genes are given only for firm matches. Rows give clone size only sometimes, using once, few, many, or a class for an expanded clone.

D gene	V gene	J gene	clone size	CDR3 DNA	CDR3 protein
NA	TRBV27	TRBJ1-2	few	TGTGCCAGCAGTTTTGGTGGTTGGGTGTATAGCTACACCTTC	CASSFGGWVYSYTF
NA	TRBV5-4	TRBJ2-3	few	TGTGCCAGCAGCTTTTCGTCAGGGCCAGATACGCAGTATTTT	CASSFSSGPDTQYF
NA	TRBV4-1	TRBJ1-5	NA	TGCGCCAGCAGCCAAGATCAAGGGGTTGGCAATCAGCCCCAGCATTTT	CASSQDQGVGNQPQHF
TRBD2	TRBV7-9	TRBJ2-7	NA	TGTGCCAGCAGCTCGACTAGCGGGGTCTTCAGCTCCTACGAGCAGTACTTC	CASSSTSGVFSSYEQYF
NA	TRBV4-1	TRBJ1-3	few	TGCGCCAGCAGCCCCGGACCGACGTCCTCTGGAAACACCATATATTTT	CASSPGPTSSGNTIYF
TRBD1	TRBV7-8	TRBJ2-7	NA	TGTGCCAGCAGCCGCGACAGGGGGCGAGTCTACGAGCAGTACTTC	CASSRDRGRVYEQYF
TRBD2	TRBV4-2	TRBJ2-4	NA	TGTGCCAGCAGCCCATCCGGACGGGGGGACATTCAGTACTTC	CASSPSGRGDIQYF
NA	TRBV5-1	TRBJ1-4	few	TGCGCCAGCAGCTTGGAAGTTGCAACTAATGAAAAACTGTTTTTT	CASSLEVATNEKLFF
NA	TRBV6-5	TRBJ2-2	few	TGTGCCAGCAGTTACGGAGGGGCCGGGGAGCTGTTTTTT	CASSYGGAGELFF
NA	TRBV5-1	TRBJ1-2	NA	TGCGCCAGCAGTCACGGCCGGGGAGGGGCCTATGGCTACACCTTC	CASSHGRGGAYGYTF
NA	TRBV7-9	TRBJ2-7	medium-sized	TGTGCCAGCAGCCCGCCCCAGAGAGTCTACGAGCAGTACTTC	CASSPPQRVYEQYF
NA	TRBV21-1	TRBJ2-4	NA	TGTGCCAGCAGCAATAGCCCTGGGGGGGAACCCAAAAACATTCAGTACTTT	CASSNSPGGEPKNIQYF
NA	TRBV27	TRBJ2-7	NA	TGTGCCAGCAGGACCGGAGGGGCGGGCTACGAGCAGTACTTC	CASRTGGAGYEQYF
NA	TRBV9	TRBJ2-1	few	TGTGCCAGCAGCTCAGAGGGTAGCAGGTACAATGAGCAGTTCTTC	CASSSEGSRYNEQFF
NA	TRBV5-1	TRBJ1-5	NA	TGCGCCAGCAGCTTTATTGGCGAGTATAGCAATCAGCCCCAGCATTTT	CASSFIGEYSNQPQHF
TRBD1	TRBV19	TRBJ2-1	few	TGTGCCAGTAGTGCCCCTACAGGGGAATACAATGAGCAGTTCTTC	CASSAPTGEYNEQFF
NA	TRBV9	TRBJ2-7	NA	TGTGCCAGCAGCGTTAGTAGCGGAAGCTCCTACGAGCAGTACTTC	CASSVSSGSSYEQYF
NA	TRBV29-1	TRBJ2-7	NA	TGCAGCGTTGCTAGGGGTCCAACAGAAAGGAACGAGCAGTACTTC	CSVARGPTERNEQYF
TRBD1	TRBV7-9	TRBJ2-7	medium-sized	TGTGCCAGCAGCTTAGCGACAGGGACCGAGCAGTACTTC	CASSLATGTEQYF
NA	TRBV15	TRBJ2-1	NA	TGTGCCACCAGCAGAGATGAACGGTACAATGAGCAGTTCTTC	CATSRDERYNEQFF
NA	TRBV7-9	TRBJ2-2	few	TGTGCCAGCAGCCCCCCGGCGTCCGGAAACGGGGAGCTGTTTTTT	CASSPPASGNGELFF
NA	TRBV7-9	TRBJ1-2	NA	TGTGCCAGCAGCTTAGTAGAGGCGCCGAACTATGGCTACACCTTC	CASSLVEAPNYGYTF
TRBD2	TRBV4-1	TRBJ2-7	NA	TGCGCCAGCAGCCTAACCCGGGACTATGGGTACGAGCAGTACTTC	CASSLTRDYGYEQYF
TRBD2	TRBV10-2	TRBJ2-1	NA	TGCGCCAGCAGTGACCGGGACTACCCATACAATGAGCAGTTCTTC	CASSDRDYPYNEQFF
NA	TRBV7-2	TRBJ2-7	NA	TGTGCCAGCAGCTTATCGGGCCTGGGGGGGGGCGCCTACGAGCAGTACTTC	CASSLSGLGGGAYEQYF
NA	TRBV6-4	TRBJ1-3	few	TGTGCCAGCATCCGGGGGGGGCCAAGCTCTGGAAACACCATATATTTT	CASIRGGPSSGNTIYF
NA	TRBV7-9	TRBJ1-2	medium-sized	TGTGCCAGCAGCCAGGGGCTGTATGGCTACACCTTC	CASSQGLYGYTF
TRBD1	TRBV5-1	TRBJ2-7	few	TGCGCCAGCACCGGGACAGAATCCTACGAGCAGTACTTC	CASTGTESYEQYF
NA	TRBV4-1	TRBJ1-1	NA	TGCGCCAGCAGCCTTGGGGGTGTCACTGAAGCTTTCTTT	CASSLGGVTEAFF
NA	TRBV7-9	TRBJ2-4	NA	TGTGCCAGCAGCTCAGGGGATGTTACAGGAGAAAACATTCAGTACTTC	CASSSGDVTGENIQYF
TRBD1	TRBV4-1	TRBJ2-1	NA	TGCGCCAGCAGCCAGACAGGGGGCAATGAGCAGTTCTTC	CASSQTGGNEQFF
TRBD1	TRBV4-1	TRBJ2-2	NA	TGCGCCAGCAGCCAAGATAGGACAGGGGACACCGGGGAGCTGTTTTTT	CASSQDRTGDTGELFF
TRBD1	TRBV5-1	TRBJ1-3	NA	TGCGCCAGCAGCTTGGAGGTCGGGACAGGGCATTCGGGAAACACCATATATTTT	CASSLEVGTGHSGNTIYF
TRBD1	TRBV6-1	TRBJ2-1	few	TGTGCCAGCAGCACCGGGACAGGGTGGATCAATGAGCAGTTCTTC	CASSTGTGWINEQFF
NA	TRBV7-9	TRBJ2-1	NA	TGTGCCAGCAGCTCCATGTTCGATGAGCAGTTCTTC	CASSSMFDEQFF
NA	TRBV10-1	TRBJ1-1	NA	TGCGCCAGCAGTGAGCGGCGGGACACTGAAGCTTTCTTT	CASSERRDTEAFF
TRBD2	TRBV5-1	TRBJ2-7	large	TGCGCCAGCAGCTTGTACGGGGGGACGGGAGAGCAGTACTTC	CASSLYGGTGEQYF
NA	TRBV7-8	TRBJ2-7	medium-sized	TGTGCCAGCAGCTTAGGGGGTAGGTCCTACGAGCAGTACTTC	CASSLGGRSYEQYF
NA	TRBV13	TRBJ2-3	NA	TGTGCCAGCAGACTCGGCCCTCGCACAGATACGCAGTATTTT	CASRLGPRTDTQYF
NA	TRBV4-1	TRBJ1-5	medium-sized	TGCGCCAGCAGCCAAGAAACAGGGACTAGCAATCAGCCCCAGCATTTT	CASSQETGTSNQPQHF
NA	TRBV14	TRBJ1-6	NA	TGTGCCAGCAGCCAGTTCAGACCCAGGCCCAATTCACCCCTCCACTTT	CASSQFRPRPNSPLHF
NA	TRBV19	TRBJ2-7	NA	TGTGCCAGTAGCCACACCCGGGACGGCCTAGGAGTAGAGCAGTACTTC	CASSHTRDGLGVEQYF
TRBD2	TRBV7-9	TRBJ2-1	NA	TGTGCCAGCAGCTTAGTTCCTCCTAGCGGGGGGGCGTATGAGCAGTTCTTC	CASSLVPPSGGAYEQFF
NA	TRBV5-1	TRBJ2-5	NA	TGCGCCAGCAGTGACGATCGCACTCTCCAAGAGACCCAGTACTTC	CASSDDRTLQETQYF
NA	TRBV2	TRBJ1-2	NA	TGTGCCAGCAGTGCGACAGCAAACTATGGCTACACCTTC	CASSATANYGYTF
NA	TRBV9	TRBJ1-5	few	TGTGCCAGCAGCGTCGGGGAAGGCAATCAGCCCCAGCATTTT	CASSVGEGNQPQHF
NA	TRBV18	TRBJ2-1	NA	TGTGCCAGCTCAGTATACAGGAGCAATGAGCAGTTCTTC	CASSVYRSNEQFF
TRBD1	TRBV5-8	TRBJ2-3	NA	TGTGCCAGCAGCTCCGGGACAGGGCCCACAGATACGCAGTATTTT	CASSSGTGPTDTQYF
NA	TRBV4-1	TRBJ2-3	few	TGCGCCAGCAGCCAAGATGGCGGTGGGAGTGCCGGTACGCAGTATTTT	CASSQDGGGSAGTQYF
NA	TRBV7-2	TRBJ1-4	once	TGTGCCAGCAGCTTAGAAAGGCAACCCAATGAAAAACTGTTTTTT	CASSLERQPNEKLFF
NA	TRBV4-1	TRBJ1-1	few	TGCGCCAGCAGCCAAGTAGGCGGCCGGGGTTTGATGAACACTGAAGCTTTCTTT	CASSQVGGRGLMNTEAFF
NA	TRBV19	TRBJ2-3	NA	TGTGCCAGTAGTATTTGGGGGCCCAACACAGATACGCAGTATTTT	CASSIWGPNTDTQYF